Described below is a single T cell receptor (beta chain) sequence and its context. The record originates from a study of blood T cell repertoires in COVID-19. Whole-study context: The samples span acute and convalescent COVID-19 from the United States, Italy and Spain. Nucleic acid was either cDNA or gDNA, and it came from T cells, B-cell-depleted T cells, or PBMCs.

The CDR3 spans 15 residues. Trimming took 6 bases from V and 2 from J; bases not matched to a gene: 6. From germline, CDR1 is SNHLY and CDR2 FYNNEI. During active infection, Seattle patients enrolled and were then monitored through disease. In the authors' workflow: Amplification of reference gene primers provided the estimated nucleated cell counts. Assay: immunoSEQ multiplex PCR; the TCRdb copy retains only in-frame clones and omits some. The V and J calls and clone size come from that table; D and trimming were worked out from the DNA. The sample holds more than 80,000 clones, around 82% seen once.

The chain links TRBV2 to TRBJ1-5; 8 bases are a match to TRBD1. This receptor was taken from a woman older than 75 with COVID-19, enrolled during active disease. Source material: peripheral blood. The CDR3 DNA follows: TGTGCCAGCAGAGAGACAGGGGCGGGCAATCAGCCCCAGCATTTT. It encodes CASRETGAGNQPQHF.